The rows below give T cell receptor beta chains drawn from one sample of a study of blood T cells in healthy people across ages. TCRdb itself ran the 5' RACE reads through MiXCR, one entry per CDR3 protein. The sample carries roughly 800,000 distinct CDR3 sequences, about 55% recorded once. Sequenced input: blood. The origin of the receptors is an elderly man in good health. Each CDR3 is given with its conserved first and last residue. D genes are given only for firm matches. Clone sizes are given selectively: once, few, many, or a class where the clone is expanded.

J: TRBJ2-6
V: TRBV24-1
size: few
D: .
CDR3: CATSDGPGARGANVLTF
DNA: TGTGCCACCAGTGATGGCCCCGGAGCGCGGGGGGCCAACGTCCTGACTTTC

J: TRBJ2-4
V: TRBV19
size: .
D: .
CDR3: CASSTPQSQNIQYF
DNA: TGTGCCAGTAGTACCCCCCAGTCCCAAAACATTCAGTACTTC

J: TRBJ1-4
V: TRBV10-3
size: .
D: TRBD1
CDR3: CAISDPGTGTVEKLFF
DNA: TGCGCCATCAGTGACCCCGGGACAGGGACGGTTGAAAAACTGTTTTTT

J: TRBJ2-4
V: TRBV20-1
size: few
D: .
CDR3: CSARLSAGNIQYF
DNA: TGCAGTGCTAGACTTAGCGCGGGGAACATTCAGTACTTC

J: TRBJ1-6
V: TRBV28
size: few
D: .
CDR3: CASSLEGGSPLHF
DNA: TGTGCCAGCAGTTTAGAGGGCGGTTCACCCCTCCACTTT

J: TRBJ1-1
V: TRBV29-1
size: few
D: .
CDR3: CSVDKSANTEAFF
DNA: TGCAGCGTTGATAAGTCGGCGAACACTGAAGCTTTCTTT

J: TRBJ2-1
V: TRBV7-9
size: many
D: .
CDR3: CASSLAGTRGEQFF
DNA: TGTGCCAGCAGCTTGGCCGGGACTCGTGGTGAGCAGTTCTTC

J: TRBJ2-7
V: TRBV20-1
size: few
D: TRBD2
CDR3: CSPGGSPYEQYF
DNA: TGCAGCCCAGGCGGGAGCCCCTACGAGCAGTACTTC

J: TRBJ2-1
V: TRBV29-1
size: many
D: .
CDR3: CSARYNEQFF
DNA: TGCAGTGCTAGGTACAATGAGCAGTTCTTC

J: TRBJ2-3
V: TRBV12-3/TRBV12-4
size: .
D: TRBD2
CDR3: CASRTSGSSGYAYF
DNA: TGTGCCAGCAGGACTAGCGGGAGTTCGGGATACGCGTATTTT

J: TRBJ2-7
V: TRBV5-4
size: .
D: .
CDR3: CASSTPGGDEYF
DNA: TGTGCCAGCAGCACCCCGGGGGGCGATGAGTACTTC

J: TRBJ2-3
V: TRBV19
size: few
D: TRBD1
CDR3: CASSPGQGPRYAYF
DNA: TGTGCCAGTAGTCCCGGACAGGGGCCCAGATACGCGTATTTT

J: TRBJ2-2
V: TRBV24-1
size: .
D: .
CDR3: CATSDVGLTNTGELFF
DNA: TGTGCCACCAGTGATGTGGGACTGACGAACACCGGGGAGCTGTTTTTT

J: TRBJ2-3
V: TRBV7-3
size: .
D: .
CDR3: CASSPLATHTDTQYF
DNA: TGTGCCAGCAGCCCCCTAGCGACCCACACAGATACGCAGTATTTT

J: TRBJ1-4
V: TRBV2
size: .
D: .
CDR3: CASSDKGVGNEKLFF
DNA: TGTGCCAGCAGTGATAAAGGGGTCGGTAATGAAAAACTGTTTTTT

J: TRBJ1-5
V: TRBV6-2/TRBV6-3
size: .
D: .
CDR3: CASSYRQGNQPQHF
DNA: TGTGCCAGCAGTTACCGCCAGGGCAATCAGCCCCAGCATTTT

J: TRBJ2-4
V: TRBV7-8
size: .
D: .
CDR3: CASSPTRRAKNIQYF
DNA: TGTGCCAGCAGCCCTACGAGGAGGGCGAAAAACATTCAGTACTTC

J: TRBJ2-1
V: TRBV13
size: .
D: TRBD2
CDR3: CASSLGLAGVQQEQFF
DNA: TGTGCCAGCAGCTTAGGCCTAGCGGGAGTTCAGCAGGAGCAGTTCTTC

J: TRBJ2-1
V: TRBV24-1
size: few
D: TRBD1
CDR3: CATSDTRQGSYNEQFF
DNA: TGTGCCACCAGTGACACCAGACAGGGCTCCTACAATGAGCAGTTCTTC

J: TRBJ2-7
V: TRBV6-6
size: .
D: TRBD2
CDR3: CASTQPGGYEQYF
DNA: TGTGCCAGCACCCAACCGGGGGGCTACGAGCAGTACTTC

J: TRBJ2-5
V: TRBV12-3/TRBV12-4
size: few
D: .
CDR3: CASSFTGTQETQYF
DNA: TGTGCCAGCAGTTTTACCGGGACACAAGAGACCCAGTACTTC

J: TRBJ2-1
V: TRBV7-2
size: many
D: TRBD2
CDR3: CASSLPIFSGRGNEQFF
DNA: TGTGCCAGCAGCTTACCTATTTTTAGCGGGAGGGGCAATGAGCAGTTCTTC

J: TRBJ1-1
V: TRBV29-1
size: .
D: TRBD1
CDR3: CSSLRGLLDTEAFF
DNA: TGCAGCTCCCTGAGGGGGCTCCTTGACACTGAAGCTTTCTTT

J: TRBJ2-3
V: TRBV27
size: .
D: .
CDR3: CASSSRPGGYAYF
DNA: TGTGCCAGCAGTTCCCGGCCAGGAGGATACGCGTATTTT

J: TRBJ2-1
V: TRBV5-1
size: few
D: TRBD1
CDR3: CASSSVTGGPLGEQFF
DNA: TGCGCCAGCAGCAGCGTGACAGGGGGCCCCCTCGGTGAGCAGTTCTTC

J: TRBJ1-2
V: TRBV25-1
size: .
D: .
CDR3: CASSDQLGSRYGYTF
DNA: TGTGCCAGCAGTGATCAATTAGGGTCCAGATATGGCTACACCTTC

J: TRBJ2-7
V: TRBV5-1
size: .
D: TRBD2
CDR3: CASSPLGLAGSYEQYF
DNA: TGCGCCAGCAGCCCTTTAGGACTAGCGGGTTCCTACGAGCAGTACTTC

J: TRBJ2-1
V: TRBV10-3
size: .
D: .
CDR3: CAISEGRLEQFF
DNA: TGTGCCATCAGTGAGGGTAGGCTCGAGCAGTTCTTC

J: TRBJ2-7
V: TRBV4-1
size: .
D: TRBD2
CDR3: CASSPGGGREGYEQYF
DNA: TGCGCCAGCAGCCCGGGAGGTGGGCGGGAGGGCTACGAGCAGTACTTC

J: TRBJ2-5
V: TRBV5-6
size: many
D: TRBD2
CDR3: CASSSLAGVRETQYF
DNA: TGTGCCAGCAGCTCCCTAGCGGGAGTTCGGGAGACCCAGTACTTC

J: TRBJ2-4
V: TRBV9
size: .
D: .
CDR3: CASSVAPHQLQYF
DNA: TGTGCCAGCAGCGTAGCGCCACATCAACTGCAGTACTTC

J: TRBJ2-1
V: TRBV27
size: few
D: TRBD2
CDR3: CASSLRGGLGNEQFF
DNA: TGTGCCAGCAGTTTACGGGGGGGCTTAGGTAATGAGCAGTTCTTC

J: TRBJ1-2
V: TRBV5-6
size: .
D: .
CDR3: CASSFFEGRNYGYTF
DNA: TGTGCCAGCAGCTTCTTTGAGGGAAGGAACTATGGCTACACCTTC

J: TRBJ1-6
V: TRBV27
size: .
D: .
CDR3: CASSFSWQKGVSYNSPLHF
DNA: TGTGCCAGCAGTTTTTCGTGGCAGAAAGGGGTCTCCTATAATTCACCCCTCCACTTT

J: TRBJ2-7
V: TRBV5-1
size: few
D: .
CDR3: CASSFGGINEQYF
DNA: TGCGCCAGCAGCTTCGGGGGAATCAACGAGCAGTACTTC

J: TRBJ2-1
V: TRBV4-1
size: .
D: TRBD2
CDR3: CASAEGHGGVISGGIEQFF
DNA: TGCGCCAGCGCCGAAGGTCATGGAGGGGTCATCAGCGGGGGGATCGAGCAGTTCTTC

J: TRBJ2-7
V: TRBV10-3
size: few
D: .
CDR3: CATSELGEQYF
DNA: TGTGCCACCAGTGAGTTGGGCGAGCAGTACTTC

J: TRBJ2-3
V: TRBV9
size: .
D: TRBD2
CDR3: CASSARTSGRGDTQYF
DNA: TGTGCCAGCAGCGCTAGGACTAGCGGGAGAGGGGATACGCAGTATTTT

J: TRBJ2-7
V: TRBV7-2
size: few
D: .
CDR3: CASSLALNSHEQYF
DNA: TGTGCCAGCAGCTTAGCTCTAAACAGCCACGAGCAGTACTTC

J: TRBJ1-2
V: TRBV12-3/TRBV12-4
size: .
D: .
CDR3: CASSSGSGSGYTF
DNA: TGTGCCAGCAGTTCAGGGTCCGGAAGCGGCTACACCTTC